The entry below describes one TCR beta chain. Its antigen remains undetermined. The sample holds no much larger clone one base away, and base qualities are not on file. These data come from a study of early T cells in non-severe SARS-CoV-2 infection (dated by TCRdb to the early 2020s). A note on the overall study: Because TCR sequencing was done on bulk RNA from unsorted whole blood, the alpha and beta chains could not be paired.

V drops 7 bases and J drops 2 bases, leaving 12 bases in between. The CDR3, from cysteine to phenylalanine, totals 14 residues. Just CDR3 DNA is preserved here, 42 bases in frame from base 1. Results the study describes overall, beyond this receptor: VDJdb matching was skewed toward anti-spike CD8 responses, so virus-specific expansions were likely underestimated and private and CD4 specificities were missed.

Library construction relied on 5' RACE. TCRdb lists the instrument as NextSeq 500. To correct for sequencing error and PCR bias, the TCR library protocol tagged individual cDNA molecules with unique molecular identifiers. Both TCR alpha and beta chains were sequenced, and tight co-correlation was observed between alpha and beta sequence abundances in each sample. The published analysis was carried out like this. Decombinator V4 was used to annotate the V gene, J gene and CDR3 of the TCR sequences. Expanded TCRs were defined as changing significantly between any two time points under a Poisson model with p below 0.0001. TCR abundances were normalised to the total number of TCRs sequenced per sample and were expressed as counts per million. MAIT TCRs were defined by TRAV1-2 paired with TRAJ12, TRAJ20 or TRAJ33, and iNKT TCRs by TRAV10 paired with TRAJ18. VDJdb, accessed 1 November 2021, was searched for CMV, EBV and SARS-CoV-2 annotated TCRs, excluding TCRs annotated for multiple antigens. Clones were called with MiXCR by TCRdb after fastp trimmed the public reads at Q25, and only in-frame beta chains were retained. Each entry is one CDR3 protein sequence, shown with its most common DNA and genes. TCRdb's processing, not the authors', yielded these V and J calls. Within this sample are about 50,000 distinct CDR3 sequences, with more than 10% of them counted one time only. The ten top clones hold around 2.6% of the sample.

A case-control design nested within a healthcare worker cohort in London, UK, was used, with weekly nasopharyngeal swab PCR tests and blood sampling performed. Healthcare workers were recruited between 23 and 31 March 2020, during the week of the UK lockdown, and were followed weekly for up to roughly 15 weeks. The rearranged chain carries TRBV12-3 or TRBV12-4 and TRBJ1-5, and perhaps TRBD1 as D gene, on 6 matching bases. The origin of this receptor is an adult who was a healthcare worker with PCR-confirmed SARS-CoV-2 infection or an uninfected control (not recorded which). Sequenced material: whole blood, taken at baseline. The CDR3 protein sequence reads: CASTVKGGNQPQHF. The nucleotides read TGTGCCAGCACGGTCAAGGGGGGCAATCAGCCCCAGCATTTT.